This is a list of T cell receptor beta chains from one sample in a study of T-cell memory formation after mild COVID-19. TCRdb re-analysed the 5' RACE reads in MiXCR, keeping a single row per CDR3 protein. The sample holds more than 400,000 distinct CDR3 sequences, 15% to 20% seen once. Sequencing input: PBMCs or a T cell subset sorted from them (not recorded which). All receptors come from an adult woman who had mild COVID-19 (a few samples of this study predate the infection). Cell type and time point are not known. Each CDR3 is given with its conserved first and last residue. Each record gives: clone size, D gene, J gene, V gene, CDR3 DNA, CDR3 protein. The D gene is left open where the match is weak. Expanded clones are given a class, and other clones once, few, many or no size at all.

few | - | TRBJ2-1 | TRBV5-1 | TGCGCCAGCAGCTTGGTGGGAGGGGGCTACAATGAGCAGTTCTTC | CASSLVGGGYNEQFF
- | - | TRBJ2-7 | TRBV18 | TGTGCCAGCACCGGGGTGCTGGGCTACGAGCAGTACTTC | CASTGVLGYEQYF
- | TRBD2 | TRBJ2-1 | TRBV19 | TGTGCCAGTAGTGGGCTAGCGGGAGTATATTTGTTCTTC | CASSGLAGVYLFF
few | TRBD1 | TRBJ1-2 | TRBV7-2 | TGTGCCAGCAGCTCAACAGGGGCTGGCTGGGGCTACACCTTC | CASSSTGAGWGYTF
- | TRBD2 | TRBJ2-2 | TRBV19 | TGTGCCAGTAAAACCACCGGGACTAGTTTTTTCGGGGAGCTGTTTTTT | CASKTTGTSFFGELFF
many | TRBD2 | TRBJ2-6 | TRBV4-2 | TGTGCCAGCAGCCACCTAGCGGGAGGATCCGGGGCCAACGTCCTGACTTTC | CASSHLAGGSGANVLTF
- | - | TRBJ1-6 | TRBV5-6 | TGTGCCAGCAGCTTGCCCGCTAGGCCTTCACCCCTCCACTTT | CASSLPARPSPLHF
- | - | TRBJ1-5 | TRBV19 | TGTGCCAGTAGTATGATCCAGGGAAAAAAGGGTCAGCCCCAGCATTTT | CASSMIQGKKGQPQHF
- | - | TRBJ1-6 | TRBV9 | TGTGCCAGCAGCGAAACGGACACGGAAAATTCACCCCTCCACTTT | CASSETDTENSPLHF
many | - | TRBJ2-1 | TRBV4-3 | TGCGCCAGCAGCCCCGGGGCCTATTACAATGAGCAGTTCTTC | CASSPGAYYNEQFF
few | - | TRBJ1-2 | TRBV5-1 | TGCGCCAGCAGCTTGAATTCAGAAGGTCTTGGCTACACCTTC | CASSLNSEGLGYTF
- | - | TRBJ2-7 | TRBV4-2 | TGTGCCAGCAGCCAAGATGATTCGGGACACTCCCCCTACGAGCAGTACTTC | CASSQDDSGHSPYEQYF
- | - | TRBJ1-1 | TRBV15 | TGTGCCACCAGCAGAGATATCCAGGGCGAAGCTTTCTTT | CATSRDIQGEAFF
- | - | TRBJ1-2 | TRBV6-5 | TGTGCCAGCAGTCCGCGAGGAAGGGGCGGATATAATGGCTACACCTTC | CASSPRGRGGYNGYTF
- | TRBD1 | TRBJ1-6 | TRBV24-1 | TGTGCCACCAGTGTAGGACAGGATTCACCCCTCCACTTT | CATSVGQDSPLHF
few | TRBD1 | TRBJ2-7 | TRBV5-5 | TGTGCCAGCAGCGCGGACAGGGTCCTCTCCTACGAGCAGTACTTC | CASSADRVLSYEQYF
few | - | TRBJ1-6 | TRBV20-1 | TGCAGTGCTAGGGGCGGCGGGTCAGATAATTCACCCCTCCACTTT | CSARGGGSDNSPLHF
few | TRBD2 | TRBJ2-1 | TRBV12-3/TRBV12-4 | TGTGCCAGCAGTCCTCGACTAGCGGGGGTGCTGAGGGAGCAGTTCTTC | CASSPRLAGVLREQFF
- | - | TRBJ1-6 | TRBV30 | TGTGCCTGGAGTGTAGGGATGGGGTATAATTCACCCCTCCACTTT | CAWSVGMGYNSPLHF
- | TRBD1 | TRBJ2-6 | TRBV29-1 | TGCAGCGTTTGGGACAGTGGGGCCAACGTCCTGACTTTC | CSVWDSGANVLTF
few | TRBD1 | TRBJ1-2 | TRBV12-3/TRBV12-4 | TGTGCCAGCAGTCGGGACAGGGGGAGATATGGCTACACCTTC | CASSRDRGRYGYTF
- | - | TRBJ2-5 | TRBV9 | TGTGCCAGCAGCGTGTCAGGGAGAGAGACCCAGTACTTC | CASSVSGRETQYF
once | TRBD1 | TRBJ1-2 | TRBV3-1 | TGTGCCAGCACAACAGGGGTTGGGTATGGCTACACCTTC | CASTTGVGYGYTF
- | - | TRBJ2-2 | TRBV7-3 | TGTGCCAGCAGCTTAATAGGGACGTACACCGGGGAGCTGTTTTTT | CASSLIGTYTGELFF
once | - | TRBJ2-5 | TRBV5-1 | TGCGCCAGCAGTTGGAAGGGGAACAGGGAGGGAGAGACCCAGTACTTC | CASSWKGNREGETQYF
once | - | TRBJ2-1 | TRBV11-3 | TGTGCCAGCAGCTTAGGGCTCGATGAGCAGTTCTTC | CASSLGLDEQFF
- | - | TRBJ2-2 | TRBV30 | TGTGCCTGGAGTGTGGGTAGCGGATACACCGGGGAGCTGTATTTT | CAWSVGSGYTGELYF
- | TRBD2 | TRBJ2-3 | TRBV12-3/TRBV12-4 | TGTGCCAGCAGACCGATGGGGACTAGCGGATCAGATACGCAGTATTTT | CASRPMGTSGSDTQYF
- | - | TRBJ2-7 | TRBV2 | TGTGCCAGCAGGATGGCGGGGCACTCCTACGAGCAGTACTTC | CASRMAGHSYEQYF
few | TRBD2 | TRBJ2-1 | TRBV19 | TGTGCCACTAGTATGGATGCGGGAGCGTTGCTGAGCTCCTACAATGAGCAGTTCTTC | CATSMDAGALLSSYNEQFF
- | - | TRBJ2-1 | TRBV18 | TGTGCCAGCGCCGACTCCAGGGGTGGAGGCGATGAGCAGTTCTTC | CASADSRGGGDEQFF
few | - | TRBJ2-5 | TRBV6-4 | TGTGCCAGCAGTACCACGACTGGGCCACTAGAGACCCAGTACTTC | CASSTTTGPLETQYF
many | - | TRBJ2-1 | TRBV7-9 | TGTGCCAGCAGCTTACGGGGCGGAGGAAGGGGGACTACAAGGACCTACAATGAGCAGTTCTTC | CASSLRGGGRGTTRTYNEQFF
- | - | TRBJ2-1 | TRBV24-1 | TGTGCCACCAGTGAGGTAGACGGTGAGCAGTTCTTC | CATSEVDGEQFF
few | - | TRBJ2-2 | TRBV7-2 | TGTGCCAGCAGCTTTGCCATCGGGGAGCTGTTTTTT | CASSFAIGELFF
- | - | TRBJ2-1 | TRBV10-3 | TGTGCCATCAGTGATGGGGTAGATTCTAACAATGAGCAGTTCTTC | CAISDGVDSNNEQFF
- | - | TRBJ2-7 | TRBV7-2 | TGTGCCAGCAGCTTAACGCCCCGAAGCGAGCAGTACTTC | CASSLTPRSEQYF
- | - | TRBJ2-5 | TRBV24-1 | TGTGCCACCAGTTTGGGAGAGACCCAGTACTTC | CATSLGETQYF
few | - | TRBJ2-7 | TRBV7-9 | TGTGCCAGCAGCTTTAAGACGGGGCCCCTCTACGAGCAGTACTTC | CASSFKTGPLYEQYF
many | - | TRBJ2-3 | TRBV5-1 | TGCGCCAGCAGCCCCCTTGGTAGCAGCACAGATACGCAGTATTTT | CASSPLGSSTDTQYF
few | - | TRBJ2-7 | TRBV11-2 | TGTGCCAGCAGCCCCCCCCTTTACGAGCAGTACTTC | CASSPPLYEQYF
few | TRBD2 | TRBJ2-1 | TRBV20-1 | TGCAGTGCACCGAGACGGGGGGTCTCCTACAATGAGCAGTTCTTC | CSAPRRGVSYNEQFF
- | - | TRBJ1-5 | TRBV7-9 | TGTGCCAGCAGCGGGGACCCAGGGATCCCTAGCAATCAGCCCCAGCATTTT | CASSGDPGIPSNQPQHF